The source of this T cell receptor (beta chain) is a study of CD8 T cells in ankylosing spondylitis. As for this clonotype: Its antigen is undetermined.

Scientists made TCR beta libraries using quantitative 5'-RACE with molecular barcodes. TCRdb re-called the 5' RACE reads through MiXCR, storing one row per CDR3 protein. The sample lists tens of thousands of distinct CDR3 sequences, roughly 10% occurring once. Study observations and caveats: CD8+ disease-linked clones were present at relatively low frequencies in blood. Reported data indicate significant enrichment of disease-linked clones within matched ankylosing spondylitis synovial fluid. Roughly eight highly homologous variants formed a TCR beta motif that appeared characteristic of ankylosing spondylitis blood. A subset of motif variants has previously been described in the synovial fluid and blood of reactive arthritis.

The sample taken for sequencing was blood, either unsorted or a sorted T cell fraction (not recorded which). The receptor was isolated from a male donor with ankylosing spondylitis.

For the CDR3, the DNA is TGTGCCAGCAGTACTCCTACCGCGTTCGGTGAGCAGTTCTTC. It is translated as CASSTPTAFGEQFF. This sequence joins TRBV27 and TRBJ2-1; D gene ambiguous. CDR1 and CDR2 from the germline V gene are MNHEY and SMNVEV (reference sequence). The CDR3 extends over 14 amino acids. Trimming removed 5 bases from V and 9 bases from J, with 17 bases in between.